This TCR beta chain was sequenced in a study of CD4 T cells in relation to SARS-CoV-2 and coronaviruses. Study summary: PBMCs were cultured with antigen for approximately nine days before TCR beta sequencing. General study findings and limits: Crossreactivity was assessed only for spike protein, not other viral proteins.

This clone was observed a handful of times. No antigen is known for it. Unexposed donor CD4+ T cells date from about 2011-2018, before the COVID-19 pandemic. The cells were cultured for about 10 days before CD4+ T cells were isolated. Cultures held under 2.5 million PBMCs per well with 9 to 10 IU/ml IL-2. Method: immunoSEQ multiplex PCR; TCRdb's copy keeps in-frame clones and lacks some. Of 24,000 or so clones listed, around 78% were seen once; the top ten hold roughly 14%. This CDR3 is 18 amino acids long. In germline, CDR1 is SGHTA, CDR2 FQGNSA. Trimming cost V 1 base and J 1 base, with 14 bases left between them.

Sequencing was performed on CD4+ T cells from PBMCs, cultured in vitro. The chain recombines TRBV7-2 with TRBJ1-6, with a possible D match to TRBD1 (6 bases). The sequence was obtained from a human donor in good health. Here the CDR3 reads CASSLVQGALSYNSPLHF. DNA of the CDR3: TGTGCCAGCAGCTTAGTACAGGGAGCCTTATCCTATAATTCACCCCTCCACTTT.